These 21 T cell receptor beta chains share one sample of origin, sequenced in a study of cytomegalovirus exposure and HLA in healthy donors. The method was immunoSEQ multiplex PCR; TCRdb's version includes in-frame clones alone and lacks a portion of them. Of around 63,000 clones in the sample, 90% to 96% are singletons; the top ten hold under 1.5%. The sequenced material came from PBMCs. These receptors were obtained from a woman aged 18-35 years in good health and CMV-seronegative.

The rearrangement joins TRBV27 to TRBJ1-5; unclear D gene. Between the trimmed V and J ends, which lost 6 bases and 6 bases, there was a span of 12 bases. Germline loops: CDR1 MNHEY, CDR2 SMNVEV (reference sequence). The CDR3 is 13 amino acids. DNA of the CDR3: TGTGCCAGCAGCCCCCTACTTGGTCAGCCCCAGCATTTT. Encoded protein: CASSPLLGQPQHF.

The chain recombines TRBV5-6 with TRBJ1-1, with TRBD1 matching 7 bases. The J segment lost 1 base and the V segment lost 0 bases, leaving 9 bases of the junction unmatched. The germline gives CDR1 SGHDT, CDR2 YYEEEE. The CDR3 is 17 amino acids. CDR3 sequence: CASSLGTGPYRNTEAFF. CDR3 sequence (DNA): TGTGCCAGCAGCTTGGGGACAGGACCCTATCGGAACACTGAAGCTTTCTTT.

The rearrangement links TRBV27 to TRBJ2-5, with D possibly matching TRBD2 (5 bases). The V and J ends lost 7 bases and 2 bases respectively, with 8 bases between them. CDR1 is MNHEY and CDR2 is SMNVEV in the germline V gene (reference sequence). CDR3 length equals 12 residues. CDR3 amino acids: CASTGGQETQYF. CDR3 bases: TGTGCCAGCACCGGCGGGCAAGAGACCCAGTACTTC.

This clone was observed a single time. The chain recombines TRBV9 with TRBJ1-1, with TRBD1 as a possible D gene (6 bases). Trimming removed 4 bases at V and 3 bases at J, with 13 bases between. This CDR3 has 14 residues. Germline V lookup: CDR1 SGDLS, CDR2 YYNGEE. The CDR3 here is CASSTLDSDTEAFF. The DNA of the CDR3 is TGTGCCAGCAGCACCCTGGACAGCGACACTGAAGCTTTCTTT.

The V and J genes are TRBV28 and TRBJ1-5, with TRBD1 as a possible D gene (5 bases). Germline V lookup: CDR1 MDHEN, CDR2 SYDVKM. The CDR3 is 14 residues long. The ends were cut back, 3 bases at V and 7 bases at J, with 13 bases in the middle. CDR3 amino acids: CASSLGGVVQPQHF. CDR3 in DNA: TGTGCCAGCAGTTTGGGAGGGGTGGTGCAGCCCCAGCATTTT.

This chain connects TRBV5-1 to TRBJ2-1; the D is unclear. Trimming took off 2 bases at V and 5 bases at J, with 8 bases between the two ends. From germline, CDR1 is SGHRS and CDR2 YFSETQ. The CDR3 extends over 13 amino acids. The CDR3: CASSFGQNNEQFF. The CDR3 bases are TGCGCCAGCAGCTTTGGGCAAAACAATGAGCAGTTCTTC.

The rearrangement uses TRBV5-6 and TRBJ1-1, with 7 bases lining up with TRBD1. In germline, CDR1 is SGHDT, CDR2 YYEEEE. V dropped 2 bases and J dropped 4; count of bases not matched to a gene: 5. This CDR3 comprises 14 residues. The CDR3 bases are TGTGCCAGCAGCTTTGACAGGGTGGCCACTGAAGCTTTCTTT. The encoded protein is CASSFDRVATEAFF.

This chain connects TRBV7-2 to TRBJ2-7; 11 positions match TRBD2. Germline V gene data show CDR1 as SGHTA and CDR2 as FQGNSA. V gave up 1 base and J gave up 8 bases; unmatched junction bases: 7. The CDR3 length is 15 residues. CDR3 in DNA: TGTGCCAGCAGCTTAGAAGTAGCGGGAGGGCCTCAGCAGTACTTC. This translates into CASSLEVAGGPQQYF.

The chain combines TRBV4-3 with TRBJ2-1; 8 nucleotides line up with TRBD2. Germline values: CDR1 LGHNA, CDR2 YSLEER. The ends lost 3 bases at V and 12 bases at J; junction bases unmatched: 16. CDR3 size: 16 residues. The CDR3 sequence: CASSQEPRVAGRGQFF. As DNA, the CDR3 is TGCGCCAGCAGCCAGGAACCCCGGGTAGCGGGGAGGGGGCAGTTCTTC.

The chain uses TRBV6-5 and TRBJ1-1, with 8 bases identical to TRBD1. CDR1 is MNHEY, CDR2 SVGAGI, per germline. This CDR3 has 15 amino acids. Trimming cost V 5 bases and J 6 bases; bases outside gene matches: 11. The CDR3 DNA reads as TGTGCCAGCAGTCCCCCGGACAGGGCAGGTTCTGAAGCTTTCTTT. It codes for CASSPPDRAGSEAFF.

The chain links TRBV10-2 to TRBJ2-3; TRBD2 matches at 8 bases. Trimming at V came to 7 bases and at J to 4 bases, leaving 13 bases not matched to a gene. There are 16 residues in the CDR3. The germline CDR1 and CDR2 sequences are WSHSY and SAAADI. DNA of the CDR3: TGCGCCAGCACCAAGGGACTAGTCGGTTCCGCAGATACGCAGTATTTT. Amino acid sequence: CASTKGLVGSADTQYF.

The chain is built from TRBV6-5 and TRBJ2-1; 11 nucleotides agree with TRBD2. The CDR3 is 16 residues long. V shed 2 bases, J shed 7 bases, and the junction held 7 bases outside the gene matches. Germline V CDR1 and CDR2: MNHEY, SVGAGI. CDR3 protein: CASSYAKTSGANEQFF. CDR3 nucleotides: TGTGCCAGCAGTTACGCAAAGACTAGCGGGGCTAATGAGCAGTTCTTC.

The CDR3 loop is CASSAPGGANVLTF. CDR3 coding DNA: TGTGCCAGCAGCGCCCCGGGAGGGGCCAACGTCCTGACTTTC. This chain connects TRBV9 to TRBJ2-6; a possible D gene is TRBD2 (5 bases). Germline V CDR1 and CDR2: SGDLS, YYNGEE. The germline V and J ends were trimmed by 3 bases and 4 bases, with 8 bases remaining between them. CDR3 length equals 14 residues.

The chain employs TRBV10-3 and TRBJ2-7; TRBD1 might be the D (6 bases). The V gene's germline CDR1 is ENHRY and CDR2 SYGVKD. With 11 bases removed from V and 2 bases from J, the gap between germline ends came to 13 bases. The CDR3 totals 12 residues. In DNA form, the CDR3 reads TGTGCCGCCCAGGGGCAAGCCTACGAGCAGTACTTC. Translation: CAAQGQAYEQYF.

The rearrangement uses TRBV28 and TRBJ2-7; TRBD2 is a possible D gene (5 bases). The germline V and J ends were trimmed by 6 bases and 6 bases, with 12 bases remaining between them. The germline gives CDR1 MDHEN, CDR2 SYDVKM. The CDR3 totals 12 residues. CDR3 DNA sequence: TGTGCCAGCAGGGAGGTCGAGGGCGAGCAGTACTTC. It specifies CASREVEGEQYF.

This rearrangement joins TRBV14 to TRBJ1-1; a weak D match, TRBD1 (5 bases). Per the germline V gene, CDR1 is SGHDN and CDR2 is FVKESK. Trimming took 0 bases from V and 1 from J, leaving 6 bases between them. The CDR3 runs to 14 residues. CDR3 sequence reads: CASSQDGANTEAFF. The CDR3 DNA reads TGTGCCAGCAGCCAAGATGGGGCGAACACTGAAGCTTTCTTT. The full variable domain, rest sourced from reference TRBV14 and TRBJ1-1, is EAGVTQFPSHSVIEKGQTVTLRCDPISGHDNLYWYRRVMGKEIKFLLHFVKESKQDESGMPNNRFLAERTGGTYSTLKVQPAELEDSGVYFCASSQDGANTEAFFGQGTRLTVV.

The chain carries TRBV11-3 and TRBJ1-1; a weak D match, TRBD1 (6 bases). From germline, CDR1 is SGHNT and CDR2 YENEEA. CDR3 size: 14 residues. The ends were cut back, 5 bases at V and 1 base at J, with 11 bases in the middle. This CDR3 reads CASSTQDRNTEAFF. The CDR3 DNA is TGTGCCAGCAGCACCCAGGACAGGAACACTGAAGCTTTCTTT.

The CDR3 region is CASSRGGYEQYF. The CDR3 DNA follows: TGTGCCAGCAGCCGGGGGGGATACGAGCAGTACTTC. V is TRBV7-8 and J is TRBJ2-7; 8 bases map to TRBD2. Unmatched junction bases numbered 1, after V lost 5 bases and J lost 4 bases. The length of the CDR3 is 12 residues. Per germline, CDR1 SGHVS and CDR2 FQNEAQ.

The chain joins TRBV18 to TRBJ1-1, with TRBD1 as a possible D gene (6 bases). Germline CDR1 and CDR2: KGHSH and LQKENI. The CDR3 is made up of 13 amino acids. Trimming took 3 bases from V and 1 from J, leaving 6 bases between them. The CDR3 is CASSPTGNTEAFF. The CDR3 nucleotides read TGTGCCAGCTCACCGACAGGGAACACTGAAGCTTTCTTT.

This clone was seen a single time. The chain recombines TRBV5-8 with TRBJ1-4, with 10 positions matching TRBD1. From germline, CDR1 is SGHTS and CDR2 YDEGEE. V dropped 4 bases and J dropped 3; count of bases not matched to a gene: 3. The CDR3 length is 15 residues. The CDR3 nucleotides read TGTGCCAGCAGCCCCGGACAGGGGGCTAATGAAAAACTGTTTTTT. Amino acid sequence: CASSPGQGANEKLFF.

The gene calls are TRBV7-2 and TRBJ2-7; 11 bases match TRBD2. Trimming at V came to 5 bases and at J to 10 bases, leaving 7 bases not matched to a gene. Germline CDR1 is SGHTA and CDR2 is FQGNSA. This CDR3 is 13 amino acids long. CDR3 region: CASSPVLAGAQYF. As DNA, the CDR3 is TGTGCCAGCAGCCCCGTACTAGCGGGGGCACAGTACTTC.